This passage covers 24 T cell receptor beta chains from one sample sequenced in a study of CD8 T cells in ankylosing spondylitis. TCRdb called the 5' RACE reads again in MiXCR, with one record for every CDR3 protein. Here the sample spans over 30,000 distinct CDR3 sequences, 8% to 13% being singletons. Sequencing input: synovial fluid, either unsorted or a sorted T cell fraction (not recorded which). The source is a male donor with ankylosing spondylitis.

This clonotype was counted at least ten times. The chain recombines TRBV30 with TRBJ1-1, with D tentatively TRBD1 (6 bases). Germline loops: CDR1 GTSNPN, CDR2 SVGIG (reference sequence). V was clipped by 4 bases and J by 11 bases, with 20 bases between them. This CDR3 region has 13 residues. The DNA of the CDR3 is TGTGCCTGGACCCTCACCCCGGACAGCTCCGCTTTCTTT. Translating gives CAWTLTPDSSAFF.

The sample holds many counts of this clonotype. The V and J genes are TRBV12-3 or TRBV12-4 and TRBJ1-4; a possible D gene is TRBD1 (5 bases). The CDR3 spans 14 residues. The germline V and J ends were trimmed by 3 bases and 4 bases, with 9 bases remaining between them. CDR3 DNA: TGTGCCAGCAGTTTGGGACCGGTTAATGAAAAACTGTTTTTT. This gives the protein CASSLGPVNEKLFF.

This clonotype was seen only a few times. CDR3 in DNA: TGTGCCAGCAGCTGGCGCGACAGCGCCTACAATGAGCAGTTCTTC. This translates into CASSWRDSAYNEQFF. The chain uses TRBV7-9 and TRBJ2-1; a possible D gene is TRBD1 (5 bases). The CDR3 totals 15 residues. Looked up from germline, CDR1 is SEHNR and CDR2 is FQNEAQ (reference sequence). The V and J ends lost 4 bases and 2 bases respectively, with 12 bases between them.

Judged by abundance, this clonotype is hyperexpanded (1% or more). The V call is TRBV20-1, the J call TRBJ1-1, with TRBD1 as a possible D gene (6 bases). Germline loops: CDR1 DFQATT, CDR2 SNEGSKA (reference sequence). The V gene lost 5 bases and the J gene lost 6 bases, with 13 bases spanning the gap. This CDR3 is built from 12 residues. The CDR3 coding sequence is TGCAGTGCTCAACAAGGGGGAGCTGAAGCTTTCTTT. Protein: CSAQQGGAEAFF.

This clonotype was picked up many times. V gene TRBV11-2 combines with J gene TRBJ1-1; D ambiguous. This CDR3 has 13 residues. Germline values: CDR1 SGHAT, CDR2 FQNNGV. The V end lost 1 base, the J end lost 8 bases, and 11 bases lay between the germline ends. The CDR3 DNA reads TGTGCCAGCAGCTTAGGTCGATTTGGGGAAGCTTTCTTT. Protein: CASSLGRFGEAFF.

The rearrangement uses TRBV5-1 and TRBJ2-6, with 13 nucleotides matching TRBD2. The J segment lost 0 bases and the V segment lost 1 base, leaving 4 bases of the junction unmatched. Germline V CDR1 and CDR2: SGHRS, YFSETQ. The CDR3 loop spans 19 amino acids. The CDR3 nucleotides read TGCGCCAGCAGCTTGTGGACTAGCGGGAGAAGCTCTGGGGCCAACGTCCTGACTTTC. Translation gives CASSLWTSGRSSGANVLTF.

At least ten counts were recorded for this clonotype. V and J are TRBV6-1 and TRBJ1-5; 7 nucleotides line up with TRBD1. From germline, CDR1 is MNHNS and CDR2 SASEGT. The CDR3 consists of 16 residues. The ends lost 11 bases at V and 3 bases at J; junction bases unmatched: 16. CDR3 protein: CAGPLPDRVDNQPQHF. CDR3 nucleotides: TGTGCCGGCCCCCTCCCCGACAGGGTTGACAATCAGCCCCAGCATTTT.

This sequence joins TRBV20-1 and TRBJ2-7, with D perhaps TRBD1 or TRBD2 (5 bases each). Germline V gene lookup returns CDR1 DFQATT and CDR2 SNEGSKA (reference sequence). The CDR3 spans 15 residues. Trimming took 1 base from V and 5 from J, leaving 18 bases between them. As DNA, the CDR3 is TGCAGTGCTAGAGGGGGACCGGGACCCAAGCACGAGCAGTACTTC. Residues: CSARGGPGPKHEQYF.

This sequence joins TRBV10-3 and TRBJ2-3; 8 nucleotides agree with TRBD2. The CDR3 is made up of 16 amino acids. Germline V gene lookup returns CDR1 ENHRY and CDR2 SYGVKD. V lost 6 bases and J lost 0; bases outside the gene matches: 8. The CDR3 DNA reads as TGTGCCATCAGGGTAGAACTAGCGGCTAGCACAGATACGCAGTATTTT. Translating it yields CAIRVELAASTDTQYF.

The chain employs TRBV11-2 and TRBJ2-7; TRBD2 aligns across 13 bases. CDR3 length: 19 amino acids. Germline CDR1 is SGHAT and CDR2 is FQNNGV. V was clipped by 3 bases and J by 0 bases; unmatched bases: 11. The CDR3 DNA sequence: TGTGCCAGCAGCTTCCTCCCGGGACTAGCGGGAATGAGCTCCTACGAGCAGTACTTC. It specifies CASSFLPGLAGMSSYEQYF.

This clonotype was counted a few times. The chain combines TRBV11-1 with TRBJ2-1; D remains ambiguous. V lost 4 bases, J lost 7 bases, and 14 bases lay in between. The germline V gene has CDR1 SGHAT and CDR2 FQDESV (reference sequence). The length of the CDR3 is 14 residues. CDR3 loop: CASSSLIAKNEQFF. The CDR3 DNA reads TGTGCCAGCAGCTCCCTTATTGCGAAGAATGAGCAGTTCTTC. Full variable domain (remainder filled in from reference TRBV11-1 and TRBJ2-1): EAEVAQSPRYKITEKSQAVAFWCDPISGHATLYWYRQILGQGPELLVQFQDESVVDDSQLPKDRFSAERLKGVDSTLKIQPAELGDSAMYLCASSSLIAKNEQFFGPGTRLTVL.

This clonotype was counted at least ten times. The J gene is TRBJ2-1, the V gene TRBV20-1; TRBD1 agrees at 8 bases. Germline CDR1 is DFQATT and CDR2 is SNEGSKA (reference sequence). With 1 base clipped from V and 3 bases from J, the junction kept 11 bases outside the gene matches. The CDR3 extends over 17 amino acids. The chain's CDR3 is CSARANDRGRGYNEQFF. CDR3 bases: TGCAGTGCTAGAGCGAACGACAGGGGCCGGGGCTACAATGAGCAGTTCTTC.

This clonotype has more than one count but fewer than ten. This rearrangement joins TRBV2 to TRBJ2-2; possible D gene TRBD2, 6 bases. V was cut by 8 bases and J by 0 bases, with 13 bases left in between. The germline gives CDR1 SNHLY, CDR2 FYNNEI. This CDR3 has 15 residues. The CDR3 nucleotides read TGTGCCAGCTCAGTTGCGGGATCGAACACCGGGGAGCTGTTTTTT. Protein sequence: CASSVAGSNTGELFF.

The chain is built from TRBV29-1 and TRBJ2-1; 9 positions agree with TRBD2. This CDR3 is 14 amino acids long. The trim removed 1 base at V and 4 bases at J, leaving 2 bases unmatched. Germline lookup yields CDR1 SQVTM and CDR2 ANQGSEA. The CDR3 DNA follows: TGCAGCGTTGAAGCGGGACTAGCTTACAATGAGCAGTTCTTC. This encodes CSVEAGLAYNEQFF.

This clonotype was seen repeatedly, ten times or more. The V gene is TRBV10-1, the J gene TRBJ2-7; D remains ambiguous. CDR1 is WNHNN, CDR2 SYGVQD, per germline (reference sequence). This CDR3 has 13 amino acids. V was pared by 6 bases and J by 3 bases, with 12 bases between. CDR3 in amino acids: CASSFTRNYEQYF. The CDR3 DNA follows: TGCGCCAGCAGCTTTACACGAAACTACGAGCAGTACTTC.

V usage is TRBV28 and J usage is TRBJ2-3; D is undetermined. The length of the CDR3 is 16 residues. Germline V gene sequence: CDR1 MDHEN, CDR2 SYDVKM. Trimming pared 5 bases from V and 2 bases from J, leaving 17 bases between. The CDR3 DNA is TGTGCCAGCAGTCGTTTTGATAGCTCTGACACAGATACGCAGTATTTT. Translation: CASSRFDSSDTDTQYF.

Ten or more counts support this clonotype. V and J are TRBV28 and TRBJ2-5, with 7 bases fitting TRBD2. CDR1 is MDHEN, CDR2 SYDVKM, per germline. V gave up 5 bases and J gave up 5 bases; unmatched junction bases: 8. This CDR3 has 14 residues. The CDR3 sequence is CASSPGLGGETQYF. CDR3 DNA sequence: TGTGCCAGCAGTCCAGGACTGGGGGGGGAGACCCAGTACTTC.

In its sample, this clonotype was seen many times. The V and J genes are TRBV9 and TRBJ2-1; TRBD2 agrees at 7 bases. The junction had 1 base not matched to a gene; V was cut back by 2 bases and J by 8 bases. Looked up from germline, CDR1 is SGDLS and CDR2 is YYNGEE. This CDR3 comprises 12 residues. The CDR3 protein is CASSVGGDEQFF. The CDR3 nucleotides are TGTGCCAGCAGCGTGGGAGGGGATGAGCAGTTCTTC.

This clonotype showed up many times. The rearrangement uses TRBV9 and TRBJ2-1; perhaps TRBD1 as D (6 bases). CDR1 SGDLS and CDR2 YYNGEE come from the germline V gene. V lost 2 bases to trimming and J lost 9 bases, with 12 bases between them. CDR3 length: 13 residues. This CDR3 reads CASSVAGAVEQFF. The CDR3 bases are TGTGCCAGCAGCGTTGCAGGGGCTGTTGAGCAGTTCTTC.

This clonotype has a handful of counts. The chain's CDR3 is CSALGLAGGEQFF. The DNA of the CDR3 is TGCAGTGCCCTAGGACTAGCGGGAGGCGAGCAGTTCTTC. The genes are TRBV20-1 and TRBJ2-1; 14 bases fit TRBD2. This CDR3 contains 13 residues. After removal of 6 bases from V and 10 bases from J, the junction contained 5 bases not matched to a gene. Germline CDR1 is DFQATT and CDR2 is SNEGSKA (reference sequence).

This clonotype is medium-sized. The V and J genes are TRBV6-1 and TRBJ2-1; TRBD1 matches at 9 bases. The germline gives CDR1 MNHNS, CDR2 SASEGT. The CDR3 is made up of 14 amino acids. The ends lost 6 bases at V and 5 bases at J; junction bases unmatched: 5. The CDR3 coding sequence is TGTGCCAGCAGACCGGGACAGGGTCACAATGAGCAGTTCTTC. As protein: CASRPGQGHNEQFF.

The J gene is TRBJ2-1, the V gene TRBV6-2 or TRBV6-3; 7 nucleotides agree with TRBD2. V lost 2 bases, J lost 5 bases, and 12 bases stayed unmatched. In germline, CDR1 is MNHEY, CDR2 SVGEGT. The CDR3 runs to 17 residues. CDR3 nucleotide sequence: TGTGCCAGCAGTTACAACCCGGCGGGAGTGGGTAACAATGAGCAGTTCTTC. It encodes CASSYNPAGVGNNEQFF.

This clonotype was found a few times. This chain joins TRBV14 and TRBJ2-7; D uncertain. The CDR3 is 13 amino acids. CDR1 is SGHDN and CDR2 is FVKESK in the germline V gene. Trimming pared 0 bases from V and 5 bases from J, leaving 8 bases between. CDR3 nucleotide sequence: TGTGCCAGCAGCCAAGAATGGGCCGACGAGCAGTACTTC. Amino acid sequence: CASSQEWADEQYF. The full variable domain, in which reference TRBV14 and TRBJ2-7 provide the parts outside the CDR3, is EAGVTQFPSHSVIEKGQTVTLRCDPISGHDNLYWYRRVMGKEIKFLLHFVKESKQDESGMPNNRFLAERTGGTYSTLKVQPAELEDSGVYFCASSQEWADEQYFGPGTRLTVT.

This clonotype was detected many times. The CDR3, as DNA: TGCGCCAGCAGCCGAACTCGACAGGGGGCAGTAGCGGGAGAGGTCAATGAGCAGTTCTTC. Translating gives CASSRTRQGAVAGEVNEQFF. The V call is TRBV5-1, the J call TRBJ2-1, with a weak D call TRBD1 (10 bases). This CDR3 is built from 20 residues. Germline loops: CDR1 SGHRS, CDR2 YFSETQ. With 4 bases removed from V and 6 bases from J, the gap between germline ends came to 32 bases.